This T cell receptor (beta chain) was captured in a study of STAT5B mutations in CD4+ large granular lymphocyte leukemia. Study details: Healthy donors showed HLA-associated enrichment of the CDR3 'QG' motif. Study results and caveats: 8/27 top patient clones versus 2/35 control clones were TRBV06-family. CD4-sorted patient repertoires seemed more clonal than healthy CD4+ repertoires. No patients shared main leukemic clonotypes, though less than 30% appeared at low frequency elsewhere.

This CDR3 comprises 14 residues. Germline V gene sequence: CDR1 MRHNA, CDR2 SNTAGT. This table comes from immunoSEQ multiplex PCR, and its TCRdb copy is limited to in-frame clones, with some not included. The repertoire holds roughly 30,000 clones, 85% seen once, with roughly 4.3% in the top ten. Details on this clone: The antigen is unknown. The germline gene is not matched at one end of the junction; a read error may be the cause.

The chain uses TRBV6-4 and TRBJ2-3; 9 nucleotides line up with TRBD2. This sequence was found in a human donor in good health. The sequenced material came from CD4+ T cells from blood buffy coats. CDR3 in DNA: TGTGCCAGCAGTCAGACTAGCGGCACATATACGCAGTATTTT. Its protein product is CASSQTSGTYTQYF.